Each of the 7 T cell receptor beta chains below was sequenced from the same sample in a study of technical replicates of blood from several donors (dated 2017 in TCRdb). Receptors were amplified or captured by the immunoSEQ multiplex PCR assay. The clones in this table, taken by TCRdb from immuneACCESS, are in-frame only. Not every clone is retained; where verified, under half of the shortfall comes from an unresolved V gene, and the cause of the rest is unknown. Here the sample has under 85,000 clones; roughly 93% occur a single time. Approximately 0.22% of the sample is taken by the ten largest. The sequenced material came from T cells isolated from PBMCs. These receptors were taken from a human donor in good health.

The CDR3 is CASSQGYEQYF. DNA of the CDR3: TGTGCCAGCAGCCAGGGTTACGAGCAGTACTTC. The chain joins TRBV5-6 to TRBJ2-7, with D possibly being TRBD1 (5 bases). The V gene lost 4 bases and the J gene lost 4 bases, with 6 bases spanning the gap. There are 11 residues in the CDR3. The germline V gene encodes CDR1 SGHDT and CDR2 YYEEEE.

The chain employs TRBV29-1 and TRBJ1-2; the D gene is possibly TRBD1 (5 bases). This CDR3 spans 14 amino acids. V shed 4 bases and J shed 5 bases, with 17 bases lying between them. Germline V gives CDR1 SQVTM, CDR2 ANQGSEA. CDR3 amino acids: CSVVLDGGIYGYTF. CDR3 nucleotide sequence: TGCAGCGTTGTGCTGGACGGGGGAATATATGGCTACACCTTC.

This rearrangement joins TRBV27 to TRBJ1-2; TRBD1 might be the D (5 bases). The germline gives CDR1 MNHEY, CDR2 SMNVEV (reference sequence). Trimming left V 4 bases short and J 2 bases short, with 11 bases between. This CDR3 is built from 14 residues. The CDR3 loop is CASSSFDRNYGYTF. The CDR3, as DNA: TGTGCCAGCAGTTCCTTCGACAGAAACTATGGCTACACCTTC.

The chain links TRBV7-9 to TRBJ2-4, with 7 bases lining up with TRBD1. CDR3 length: 16 residues. Trimming removed 6 bases from V and 0 bases from J; junction bases left unmatched: 8. Germline V lookup: CDR1 SEHNR, CDR2 FQNEAQ (reference sequence). This chain's CDR3 is CASRPGTELAKNIQYF. DNA for the CDR3: TGTGCCAGCAGACCCGGGACAGAACTAGCCAAAAACATTCAGTACTTC.

The rearrangement links TRBV5-8 to TRBJ2-7, with TRBD1 matching 8 bases. V dropped 2 bases and J dropped 1; count of bases not matched to a gene: 11. The length of the CDR3 is 17 residues. The germline CDR1 and CDR2 sequences are SGHTS and YDEGEE. CDR3 protein: CASSFTLDRGASYEQYF. Written as DNA, the CDR3 is TGTGCCAGCAGCTTTACCCTCGACAGGGGCGCTTCCTACGAGCAGTACTTC.

This clone was seen a few times. The chain joins TRBV6-1 to TRBJ1-1; D unclear. The CDR3 runs 12 residues. V lost 4 bases, J lost 1 base, and 4 bases lay in between. Germline values: CDR1 MNHNS, CDR2 SASEGT. CDR3 sequence: CASSGQNTEAFF. CDR3 coding DNA: TGTGCCAGCAGTGGACAGAACACTGAAGCTTTCTTT.

V gene TRBV6-5 combines with J gene TRBJ2-2; 10 bases align to TRBD2. The J segment lost 4 bases and the V segment lost 5 bases, leaving 4 bases of the junction unmatched. In germline, CDR1 is MNHEY, CDR2 SVGAGI. This CDR3 contains 15 residues. CDR3 sequence: CASSPTSGVTGELFF. The CDR3 coding sequence is TGTGCCAGCAGTCCCACTAGCGGGGTCACCGGGGAGCTGTTTTTT.